This is a list of T cell receptor beta chains from one sample in a study of blood T cell repertoires in COVID-19. TCRdb's copy holds only in-frame clones and misses some; the assay was immunoSEQ multiplex PCR. The profile shows about 250,000 clones, around 85% of them singletons. Sequencing input: peripheral blood. The receptors derive from a woman between 55 and 75 years old with active or convalescent COVID-19. The CDR3 runs from the conserved cysteine through the conserved F or W. Size values are once, few and many counts, or a class for expanded clones, and some rows have none.

-,18,TRBJ1-5,TRBV19,CASSIDGTAPYSNQPQHF
-,15,TRBJ2-3,TRBV2,CASRLAGAITDTQYF
-,14,TRBJ1-5,TRBV6-1,CASSEGRNYQPQHF
-,14,TRBJ2-2,TRBV3-1/TRBV3-2,CASSYPTETGELFF
-,15,TRBJ2-1,TRBV11-2,CASSLEVVTLNEQFF
-,15,TRBJ2-6,TRBV2,CASSDQGPAANVLTF
once,15,TRBJ2-3,TRBV6-5,CASSPDRGTGDTQYF
-,15,TRBJ2-1,TRBV9,CASSFGGLAENEQFF
once,16,TRBJ1-6,TRBV6-5,CASSYTPRVGESPLHF
-,15,TRBJ1-1,TRBV28,CASSAHAGFSGEAFF
-,15,TRBJ1-3,TRBV5-1,CASSPRQGTGNTIYF
-,14,TRBJ1-2,TRBV24-1,CATSDSGRVYGYTF
-,15,TRBJ1-4,TRBV7-9,CASSERQGINEKLFF
-,17,TRBJ2-1,TRBV15,CATSRASRRGLNNEQFF
once,15,TRBJ2-5,TRBV5-5,CASSTPSSGEETQYF
-,14,TRBJ1-5,TRBV10-3,CAISPAGGNQPQHF
once,13,TRBJ1-1,TRBV13,CASSLNMNTEAFF
-,13,TRBJ1-1,TRBV10-1,CASSGEGWSEAFF
few,15,TRBJ1-1,TRBV5-1,CASSPHRDHGTEAFF
-,16,TRBJ2-3,TRBV7-6,CASSLMAGGVTDTQYF
-,17,TRBJ2-4,TRBV7-9,CASTPVSGLSGRNIQYF
-,14,TRBJ2-4,TRBV7-9,CASSPRRQKNIQYF
once,13,TRBJ2-7,TRBV5-6,CASSPDRDYEQYF
-,14,TRBJ1-2,TRBV5-6,CASSPFVSEGGYTF
few,16,TRBJ1-5,TRBV19,CASRAAGTGLHQPQHF
-,15,TRBJ2-2,TRBV19,CASSPDRGNTGELFF
-,14,TRBJ1-3,TRBV7-9,CASSSGLAGNTIYF
-,16,TRBJ1-6,TRBV9,CASSVGRDTFNSPLHF